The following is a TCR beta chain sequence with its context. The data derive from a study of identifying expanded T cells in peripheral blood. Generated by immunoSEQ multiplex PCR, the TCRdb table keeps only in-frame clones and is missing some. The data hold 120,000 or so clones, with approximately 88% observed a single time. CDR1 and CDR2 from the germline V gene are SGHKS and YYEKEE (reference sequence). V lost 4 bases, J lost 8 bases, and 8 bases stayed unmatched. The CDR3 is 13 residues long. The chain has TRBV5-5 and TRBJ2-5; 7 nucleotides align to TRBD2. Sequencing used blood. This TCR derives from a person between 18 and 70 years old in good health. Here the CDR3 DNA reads TGTGCCAGCAGCAGAAGCGGGGCGACTACCCAGTACTTC. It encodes CASSRSGATTQYF.